The rows below give T cell receptor beta chains drawn from one sample of a study of cytomegalovirus exposure and HLA in healthy donors. Generated by immunoSEQ multiplex PCR, the TCRdb table keeps only in-frame clones and is missing some. Of 150,000 to 200,000 clones in the sample, more than 70% are singletons; the top ten hold more than 4%. The specimen sequenced was PBMCs. These receptors came from a male donor in good health and CMV-seronegative. CDR3s leave out the opening cysteine and the closing phenylalanine or tryptophan. Fields, in order: V gene, CDR3 protein.

>TRBV7-2
ASSFRTRSWADTQY
>TRBV19
ASTTSGRPSYEQY
>TRBV6-1
ASTKDSSYEQY
>TRBV29-1
SVDGTGWQETQY
>TRBV15
ATSRDLGRYNEQF
>TRBV18
ASSPRSVAGDRNEQF
>TRBV29-1
SVSGRAQDTQY
>TRBV11-2
ASSLTGLEQY
>TRBV25-1
ASSEAGAYGYT
>TRBV5-1
ASSNKLARIPSTDTQY
>TRBV28
ASSSTAYSNQPQH
>TRBV11-2
ASSRTATYEQY
>TRBV19
ASSPGQGTSNQPQH
>TRBV7-9
ASSLLGGTQY
>TRBV5-1
ASSLEQASDTQY
>TRBV4-1
ASSQGAGPGWGNTIY
>TRBV6-1
ASSRKGGRNTEAF
>TRBV6-1
ASSEQLAEGGTQY
>TRBV5-1
ASSPGTVQISTDTQY
>TRBV6-1
ASSLGQGPGNTIY
>TRBV25-1
ASSDSGGSDTQY
>TRBV19
ASSITGGANVLT
>TRBV7-9
ASSQRQVNEQY
>TRBV7-6
ASSSASGEYNEQF
>TRBV9
ASSVYRGGANVLT
>TRBV11-1
ASSPGLAETNEQF
>TRBV5-1
ASGGGTTGELF
>TRBV11-2
ASSTSGRDTGELF
>TRBV6-5
ASRWALTDTQY
>TRBV2
ASSGQIQETQY
>TRBV7-2
ASSSRSTGGVRDTQY
>TRBV30
AWSVLGVYNSPLH
>TRBV4-2
ASSLDRGQPQH
>TRBV6-5
ASRGPYEQF
>TRBV7-2
ASSRGTGNEKLF
>TRBV7-9
PSSRNTEAF
>TRBV5-5
ASTQRPSGGHNTDTQY
>TRBV2
ASSEVQGDQPQH
>TRBV21-1
ASRRTDPLDQPQH
>TRBV7-3
ASSLGLAGGNEQF
>TRBV28
ASSFDGSNQPQH
>TRBV28
ASSFPGQGTYEQY
>TRBV18
ASSPGQGASEAF
>TRBV28
ASSFAGNNQPQH
>TRBV5-1
ASSSDRVYEQY
>TRBV7-2
ASSLYPGDEKLF
>TRBV5-1
ASSPRDRGFMQY
>TRBV5-4
ASSLPTSGGAHEQF
>TRBV19
ASQLQGARPNTEAF
>TRBV7-2
ASSLAGVGETQY